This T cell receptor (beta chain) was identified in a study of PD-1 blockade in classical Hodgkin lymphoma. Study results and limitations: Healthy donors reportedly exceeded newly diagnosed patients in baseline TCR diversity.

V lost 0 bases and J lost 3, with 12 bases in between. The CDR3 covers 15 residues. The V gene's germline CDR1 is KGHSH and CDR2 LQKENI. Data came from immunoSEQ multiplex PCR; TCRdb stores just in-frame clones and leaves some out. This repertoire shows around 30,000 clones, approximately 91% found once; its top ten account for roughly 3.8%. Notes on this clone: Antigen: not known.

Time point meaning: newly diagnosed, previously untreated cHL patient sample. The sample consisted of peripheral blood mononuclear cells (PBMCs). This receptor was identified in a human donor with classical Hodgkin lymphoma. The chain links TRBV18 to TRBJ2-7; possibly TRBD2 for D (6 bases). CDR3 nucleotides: TGTGCCAGCTCACCACCGAATGGGGGGAACTACGAGCAGTACTTC. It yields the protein CASSPPNGGNYEQYF. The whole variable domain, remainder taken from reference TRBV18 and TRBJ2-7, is NAGVMQNPRHLVRRRGQEARLRCSPMKGHSHVYWYRQLPEEGLKFMVYLQKENIIDESGMPKERFSAEFPKEGPSILRIQQVVRGDSAAYFCASSPPNGGNYEQYFGPGTRLTVT.